These T cell receptor beta chains were read from a single sample in a study of cytomegalovirus exposure and HLA in healthy donors. Data came from immunoSEQ multiplex PCR; TCRdb stores just in-frame clones and leaves some out. Of 150,000 to 200,000 clones in the sample, 68% are singletons; the top ten hold less than 1.5%. Input material: PBMCs. The receptors were gathered from a man aged 45-65 years in good health and CMV-seronegative. CDR3s include the opening cysteine and the closing phenylalanine or tryptophan. The D gene is left open where the match is weak. Part of the rows lack a size; the others show once, few, many or a class for expanded clones.

cdr3_length	d_call	clone_size	v_call	j_call	cdr3_nt	cdr3_aa
16	TRBD1	NA	TRBV4-2	TRBJ1-3	TGTGCCAGCAGCCAAGAGGGACAGATCTCTGGAAACACCATATATTTT	CASSQEGQISGNTIYF
12	NA	few	TRBV6-1	TRBJ2-2	TGTGCCAGCAGTGACTACACCGGGGAGCTGTTTTTT	CASSDYTGELFF
14	NA	NA	TRBV7-9	TRBJ1-2	TGTGCCAGCAGCTTAACAGGGAACAACTATGGCTACACCTTC	CASSLTGNNYGYTF
16	TRBD1	once	TRBV27	TRBJ1-1	TGTGCCAGCAGTTCCACCGGGACAGCACTGAACACTGAAGCTTTCTTT	CASSSTGTALNTEAFF
19	TRBD1	once	TRBV5-1	TRBJ2-7	TGCGCCAGCAGCTCCAGATCAGGGGGAAGGGTTCCTTCGTCCTACGAGCAGTACTTC	CASSSRSGGRVPSSYEQYF
13	NA	few	TRBV5-1	TRBJ1-1	TGCGCCAGCAGCGCTGGACAGAACACTGAAGCTTTCTTT	CASSAGQNTEAFF
13	NA	NA	TRBV7-6	TRBJ2-1	TGTGTCAGCAGCTCGACAGATTACAATGAGCAGTTCTTC	CVSSSTDYNEQFF
15	NA	NA	TRBV5-1	TRBJ2-1	TGCGCCAGCAGCTTGGGCGGACAGCATTACGATGAGCAGTTCTTC	CASSLGGQHYDEQFF
14	TRBD1	few	TRBV6-5	TRBJ1-4	TGTGCCAGCAGTCGGGACAGGGGGCGGGAAAAACTGTTTTTT	CASSRDRGREKLFF
14	TRBD1	NA	TRBV5-1	TRBJ1-2	TGCGCCAGCAGCTTGGTGACAGGGGAGGGCGGCTACACCTTC	CASSLVTGEGGYTF
13	NA	NA	TRBV7-9	TRBJ2-1	TGTGCCAGCGAACTCAACTCCTACAATGAGCAGTTCTTC	CASELNSYNEQFF
13	NA	NA	TRBV10-1	TRBJ1-1	TGCGCCAGCAGCGAGTCCGACAGAAGTGAAGCTTTCTTT	CASSESDRSEAFF
16	NA	NA	TRBV27	TRBJ2-7	TGTGCCAGCAGTCCGTCCCGACAGAGGCACCCCTACGAGCAGTACTTC	CASSPSRQRHPYEQYF